Ten or more counts support the clone carrying this T cell receptor (beta chain). Antigen: not known. These data belong to a study of T cells in Graves' hyperthyroidism and ophthalmopathy. Whole-study results and caveats: Ophthalmopathy and stable hyperthyroidism were told apart by a 13 V-J model.

V was trimmed by 4 bases and J by 2 bases, leaving 4 bases between them. Per the germline V gene, CDR1 is SGDLS and CDR2 is YYNGEE. The CDR3 is made up of 12 amino acids. It was RNA transcripts that yielded the amplified TCR beta CDR3 regions. A first-round RT-PCR of the TCR CDR3 used the HTBI primer set. Each CDR3 protein is one row after TCRdb ran MiXCR on the multiplex PCR reads. Among about 660,000 distinct CDR3 sequences listed, about 45% were seen once. Patients having uncontrolled infection, another autoimmune disease, pregnancy or lactation were not included. The TCR was taken from an adult man with Graves' disease, either hyperthyroidism or ophthalmopathy (not recorded which). Sequencing input: peripheral blood or thyroid tissue (not recorded which). This chain joins TRBV9 and TRBJ1-3, with no clear D. CDR3 nucleotides: TGTGCCAGCAGCACTCCTGGAAACACCATATATTTT. Protein: CASSTPGNTIYF.